A selection of T cell receptor beta chains follows, all from one sample in a study of T cell responses to AZD1222 COVID-19 vaccine. The method was immunoSEQ multiplex PCR; TCRdb's version includes in-frame clones alone and lacks a portion of them. Altogether under 120,000 clones are present, 92% being singletons, with the ten largest covering about 1.2%. Sequenced material: peripheral blood, taken on day 0 of AZD1222 vaccination. These receptors all come from an adult in good health. The CDR3 runs from the conserved cysteine through the conserved F or W. A D gene is named only where the DNA matches it firmly. Rows may omit the clone size; those that give it use once, few, many or a size class.

cdr3_aa,cdr3_nt,d_call,j_call,clone_size,v_call
CASSNSTGGVKPQHF,TGTGCCAGCAGCAACTCAACAGGAGGCGTCAAGCCCCAGCATTTT,.,TRBJ1-5,.,TRBV7-8
CASSVDSGVSYNEQFF,TGTGCCAGCAGCGTTGATAGCGGGGTCTCCTACAATGAGCAGTTCTTC,TRBD2,TRBJ2-1,.,TRBV9
CASSLALGSPLHF,TGTGCCAGCAGCTTAGCGCTGGGCTCACCCCTCCACTTT,.,TRBJ1-6,.,TRBV7-9
CASSYPTLEPMNTEAFF,TGTGCCAGCAGTTACCCCACACTGGAGCCCATGAACACTGAAGCTTTCTTT,.,TRBJ1-1,.,TRBV6-2/TRBV6-3
CASRRGSHNEQFF,TGTGCCAGCAGACGTGGGAGTCACAATGAGCAGTTCTTC,.,TRBJ2-1,.,TRBV12-3/TRBV12-4
CASSSIRGGYNEQFF,TGTGCCAGCAGCTCCATCCGGGGGGGCTACAATGAGCAGTTCTTC,TRBD2,TRBJ2-1,.,TRBV7-2
CASSEMQANTEAFF,TGTGCCAGCAGTGAAATGCAGGCGAACACTGAAGCTTTCTTT,.,TRBJ1-1,.,TRBV2
CASSFGSSGLNGYTF,TGCGCCAGCAGCTTCGGGTCCTCAGGGCTGAATGGCTACACCTTC,.,TRBJ1-2,.,TRBV5-1
CATSRDRRSYEQYF,TGTGCCACCAGCAGAGATCGGCGCAGCTACGAGCAGTACTTC,.,TRBJ2-7,few,TRBV15
CAWADNNYGYTF,TGTGCCTGGGCGGACAATAACTATGGCTACACCTTC,.,TRBJ1-2,.,TRBV30
CASSTGQGDYTF,TGTGCCAGCAGCACTGGACAGGGAGACTACACCTTC,TRBD1,TRBJ1-2,.,TRBV5-5
CASSLGGTVPQETQYF,TGTGCCAGCAGCTTAGGAGGGACAGTACCCCAAGAGACCCAGTACTTC,TRBD1,TRBJ2-5,.,TRBV7-2
CASSLGRTTGELFF,TGTGCCAGCAGCTTAGGGCGGACCACCGGGGAGCTGTTTTTT,.,TRBJ2-2,.,TRBV7-3
CASSQTGWGADTQYF,TGTGCCAGCAGCCAAACAGGCTGGGGCGCAGATACGCAGTATTTT,.,TRBJ2-3,.,TRBV7-3
CASSQKQTPGGEQYF,TGCGCCAGCAGCCAAAAACAAACACCAGGTGGGGAGCAGTACTTC,.,TRBJ2-7,.,TRBV4-1
CSVSQGSGANVLTF,TGCAGCGTTAGCCAGGGCTCTGGGGCCAACGTCCTGACTTTC,.,TRBJ2-6,.,TRBV29-1
CASSSGRGSYEQYF,TGTGCCAGCAGCTCCGGGAGGGGATCCTACGAGCAGTACTTC,TRBD2,TRBJ2-7,.,TRBV7-9
CASSLGHSYEQYF,TGTGCCAGCAGTTTAGGGCATTCCTACGAGCAGTACTTC,.,TRBJ2-7,.,TRBV28
CASSQEGGLGNQPQHF,TGTGCCAGCAGCCAAGAGGGAGGGCTGGGCAATCAGCCCCAGCATTTT,.,TRBJ1-5,.,TRBV4-2
CASTKGLDSETQYF,TGTGCCAGCACCAAGGGACTAGATTCTGAGACCCAGTACTTC,TRBD2,TRBJ2-5,.,TRBV28
CASSYRPQVNEQFF,TGTGCCAGCAGTTACAGGCCACAGGTCAATGAGCAGTTCTTC,.,TRBJ2-1,.,TRBV6-2/TRBV6-3
CASSFWTSGYEQYF,TGTGCCAGCAGCTTCTGGACTAGCGGTTACGAGCAGTACTTC,TRBD2,TRBJ2-7,.,TRBV7-2
CASSGAGYEQYF,TGTGCCAGCAGCGGGGCAGGCTACGAGCAGTACTTC,.,TRBJ2-7,.,TRBV2
CASSLLYEQYF,TGTGCCAGCAGCCTACTCTACGAGCAGTACTTC,.,TRBJ2-7,.,TRBV7-2
CASSPEYNSPLHF,TGTGCCAGCAGTCCAGAATATAATTCACCCCTCCACTTT,.,TRBJ1-6,.,TRBV12-3/TRBV12-4
CASSLELAGGRETQYF,TGCGCCAGCAGCTTGGAACTAGCGGGAGGTCGGGAGACCCAGTACTTC,TRBD2,TRBJ2-5,.,TRBV5-1
CASSQGVGLNYGYTF,TGCGCCAGCAGCCAAGGGGTAGGCCTTAACTATGGCTACACCTTC,.,TRBJ1-2,few,TRBV4-3
CASSYSYEQYF,TGTGCCAGCAGTTATTCCTACGAGCAGTACTTC,.,TRBJ2-7,.,TRBV28
CASSLKGNNEQYF,TGCGCCAGCAGCTTGAAAGGGAACAACGAGCAGTACTTC,.,TRBJ2-7,.,TRBV5-1
CASTLGRFYGYTF,TGTGCCAGCACCCTGGGGAGGTTTTATGGCTACACCTTC,.,TRBJ1-2,.,TRBV5-6
CAWSVSSRATEAFF,TGTGCCTGGAGTGTTTCTTCGAGGGCAACTGAAGCTTTCTTT,.,TRBJ1-1,.,TRBV30
CASSEAPLEIQPQHF,TGTGCCAGCAGTGAAGCGCCCTTGGAAATTCAGCCCCAGCATTTT,.,TRBJ1-5,.,TRBV6-1
CASSLAGAAGEQFF,TGCGCCAGCAGCTTAGCGGGGGCTGCGGGTGAGCAGTTCTTC,TRBD2,TRBJ2-1,.,TRBV5-1
CASSVGTGPPGNQPQHF,TGTGCCAGCAGTGTCGGGACAGGGCCGCCGGGCAATCAGCCCCAGCATTTT,TRBD1,TRBJ1-5,.,TRBV27
CASSVGLGGNTGELFF,TGTGCCAGCAGCGTAGGTCTCGGGGGAAACACCGGGGAGCTGTTTTTT,.,TRBJ2-2,.,TRBV9
CASSPRSIQETQYF,TGTGCCAGCAGTCCCCGATCCATACAAGAGACCCAGTACTTC,.,TRBJ2-5,once,TRBV27
CASSIRTSGAFGSTDTQYF,TGTGCCAGTAGTATCCGGACTAGCGGGGCCTTTGGGAGCACAGATACGCAGTATTTT,TRBD2,TRBJ2-3,.,TRBV19
CASSGWDTSSYNEQFF,TGTGCCAGCAGCGGATGGGACACCTCCTCCTACAATGAGCAGTTCTTC,.,TRBJ2-1,few,TRBV7-8
CASSPEGGGRDTGELFF,TGCGCCAGCAGCCCTGAGGGAGGCGGGAGGGACACCGGGGAGCTGTTTTTT,TRBD2,TRBJ2-2,once,TRBV4-1
CASSRSGGPILEQFF,TGTGCCAGCAGCCGGAGCGGGGGGCCCATTTTGGAGCAGTTCTTC,TRBD2,TRBJ2-1,.,TRBV3-1/TRBV3-2
CASSPARVDTEAFF,TGTGCCAGCTCACCAGCAAGGGTCGATACTGAAGCTTTCTTT,.,TRBJ1-1,once,TRBV18
CASSFGGPQHF,TGTGCCAGCAGTTTCGGTGGGCCCCAGCATTTT,.,TRBJ1-5,.,TRBV12-3/TRBV12-4
CASSESVGPDTQYF,TGCGCCAGCAGTGAATCAGTAGGCCCAGATACGCAGTATTTT,.,TRBJ2-3,once,TRBV10-2
CASSRDTFYEQYF,TGTGCCAGTAGTAGGGACACCTTCTACGAGCAGTACTTC,.,TRBJ2-7,.,TRBV19
CASSPLTGGTSPLHF,TGTGCCAGTAGTCCCTTGACAGGGGGGACTTCACCCCTCCACTTT,TRBD1,TRBJ1-6,.,TRBV19
CAWSDSGYEQYF,TGTGCCTGGAGTGACTCGGGGTACGAGCAGTACTTC,.,TRBJ2-7,.,TRBV30
CASSQGLAGEGQYF,TGTGCCAGCAGCCAGGGACTAGCGGGAGAGGGGCAGTACTTC,TRBD2,TRBJ2-7,.,TRBV3-1/TRBV3-2
CASGGVLGETQYF,TGTGCCAGCGGAGGGGTGTTGGGAGAGACCCAGTACTTC,.,TRBJ2-5,.,TRBV7-2
CASSLMGPPNTGELFF,TGTGCCAGCAGCTTAATGGGACCCCCGAACACCGGGGAGCTGTTTTTT,.,TRBJ2-2,.,TRBV7-3
CASSRIRKGQGTNQPQHF,TGTGCCAGCAGCCGAATTAGAAAGGGACAGGGCACCAATCAGCCCCAGCATTTT,TRBD1,TRBJ1-5,once,TRBV3-1/TRBV3-2
CASSQSGGAQETQYF,TGTGCCAGCAGTCAAAGCGGGGGGGCCCAGGAGACCCAGTACTTC,TRBD2,TRBJ2-5,.,TRBV6-5
CAWRGEVANYGYTF,TGTGCCTGGAGGGGGGAGGTAGCTAACTATGGCTACACCTTC,.,TRBJ1-2,.,TRBV30
CSVGVTSYEQYF,TGCAGCGTTGGTGTTACCTCCTACGAGCAGTACTTC,.,TRBJ2-7,.,TRBV29-1
CASSPGQGHYEQYF,TGTGCCAGCAGCCCTGGACAGGGTCACTACGAGCAGTACTTC,TRBD1,TRBJ2-7,.,TRBV7-9
CASSARFILNQPQHF,TGTGCCAGCAGCGCCCGATTTATCCTAAATCAGCCCCAGCATTTT,.,TRBJ1-5,.,TRBV21-1